This T cell receptor (beta chain) was identified in a study of blood T cell repertoires in COVID-19. On the study more broadly: Researchers got acute and convalescent COVID-19 samples from the United States, Italy and Spain.

How the authors handled the data: Amplified reference gene primers provided the basis for estimating nucleated cell counts. TCRdb keeps only in-frame clones here, not all; method: immunoSEQ multiplex PCR. Clone size and the V and J calls come from that table; the DNA yielded D and trimming. Of 110,000 or so clones listed, roughly 82% are singletons. V trimming: 3 bases; J trimming: 5 bases; junction bases outside the gene matches: 4. The CDR3 has 13 residues. CDR1 SGHRS and CDR2 YFSETQ come from the germline V gene. The sample holds many counts of this clone. The origin of this receptor is a woman of 80 years or more with active or convalescent COVID-19. The sequenced sample was peripheral blood. This chain uses TRBV5-1 with TRBJ1-2, with TRBD1 identical over 7 bases. CDR3 sequence (DNA): TGCGCCAGCAGCTCGACAGGGAGGTATGGCTACACCTTC. Encoded protein: CASSSTGRYGYTF.